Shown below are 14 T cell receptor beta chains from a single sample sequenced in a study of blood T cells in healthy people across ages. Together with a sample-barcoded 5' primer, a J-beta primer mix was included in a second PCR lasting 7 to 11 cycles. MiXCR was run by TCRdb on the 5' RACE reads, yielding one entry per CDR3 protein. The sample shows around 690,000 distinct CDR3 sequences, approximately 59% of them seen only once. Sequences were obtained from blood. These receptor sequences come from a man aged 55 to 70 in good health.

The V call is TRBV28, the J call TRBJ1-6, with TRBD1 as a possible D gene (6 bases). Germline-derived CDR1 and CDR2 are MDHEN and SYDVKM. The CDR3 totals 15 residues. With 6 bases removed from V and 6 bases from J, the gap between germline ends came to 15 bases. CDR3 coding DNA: TGTGCCAGCAGACAAGACAGGTCTGCTAATTCACCCCTCCACTTT. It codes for CASRQDRSANSPLHF. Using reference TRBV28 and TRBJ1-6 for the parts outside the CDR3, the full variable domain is DVKVTQSSRYLVKRTGEKVFLECVQDMDHENMFWYRQDPGLGLRLIYFSYDVKMKEKGDIPEGYSVSREKKERFSLILESASTNQTSMYLCASRQDRSANSPLHFGNGTRLTVT.

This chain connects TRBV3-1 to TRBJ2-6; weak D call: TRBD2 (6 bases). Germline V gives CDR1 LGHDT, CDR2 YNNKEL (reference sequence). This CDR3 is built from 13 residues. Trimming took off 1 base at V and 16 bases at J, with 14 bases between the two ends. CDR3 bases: TGTGCCAGCAGCCAAGTCCGAGAAGGAGGGCTGACTTTC. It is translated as CASSQVREGGLTF.

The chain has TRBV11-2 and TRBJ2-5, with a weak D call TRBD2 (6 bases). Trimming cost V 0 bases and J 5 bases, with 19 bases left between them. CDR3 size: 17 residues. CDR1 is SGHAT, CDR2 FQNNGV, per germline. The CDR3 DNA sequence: TGTGCCAGCAGCTTAGATAAACTAGCCCGGGCGTGGGAGACCCAGTACTTC. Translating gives CASSLDKLARAWETQYF.

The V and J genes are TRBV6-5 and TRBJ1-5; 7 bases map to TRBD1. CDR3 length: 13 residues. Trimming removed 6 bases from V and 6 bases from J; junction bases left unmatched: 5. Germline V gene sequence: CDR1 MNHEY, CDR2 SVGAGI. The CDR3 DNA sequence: TGTGCCAGCAGGCCAGGGGGGAGTCAGCCCCAGCATTTT. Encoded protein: CASRPGGSQPQHF.

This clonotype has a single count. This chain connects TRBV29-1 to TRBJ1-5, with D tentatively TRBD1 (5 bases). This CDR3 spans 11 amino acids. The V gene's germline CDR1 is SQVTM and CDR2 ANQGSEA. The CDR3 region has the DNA TGCAGAGATGGGGCCGATCAGCCCCAGCATTTT. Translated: CRDGADQPQHF. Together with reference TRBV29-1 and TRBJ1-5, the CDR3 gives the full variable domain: SAVISQKPSRDICQRGTSLTIQCQVDSQVTMMFWYRQQPGQSLTLIATANQGSEATYESGFVIDKFPISRPNLTFSTLTVSNMSPEDSSIYLCRDGADQPQHFGDGTRLSIL.

CDR3 residues: CASSGRLAGGRRNEQFF. In nucleotides, the CDR3 is TGCGCCAGCAGCGGGAGACTAGCGGGGGGGCGTCGGAATGAGCAGTTCTTC. The V and J genes are TRBV5-1 and TRBJ2-1; TRBD2 agrees at 14 bases. V trimming: 4 bases; J trimming: 7 bases; junction bases outside the gene matches: 10. From germline, CDR1 is SGHRS and CDR2 YFSETQ. The CDR3 is made up of 17 amino acids.

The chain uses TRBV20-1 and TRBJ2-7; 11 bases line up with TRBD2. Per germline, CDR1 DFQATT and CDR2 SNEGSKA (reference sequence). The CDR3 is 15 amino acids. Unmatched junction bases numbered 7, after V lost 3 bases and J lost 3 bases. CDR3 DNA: TGCAGTGCTAGGGCTAGCGGGGGGAGGGTCTACGAGCAGTACTTC. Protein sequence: CSARASGGRVYEQYF.

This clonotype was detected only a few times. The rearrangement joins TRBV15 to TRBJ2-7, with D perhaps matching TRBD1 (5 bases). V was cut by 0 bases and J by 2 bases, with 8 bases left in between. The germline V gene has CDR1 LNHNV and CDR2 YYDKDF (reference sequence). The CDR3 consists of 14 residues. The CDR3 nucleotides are TGTGCCACCAGCAGAGATTGGGGCACCTACGAGCAGTACTTC. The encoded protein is CATSRDWGTYEQYF.

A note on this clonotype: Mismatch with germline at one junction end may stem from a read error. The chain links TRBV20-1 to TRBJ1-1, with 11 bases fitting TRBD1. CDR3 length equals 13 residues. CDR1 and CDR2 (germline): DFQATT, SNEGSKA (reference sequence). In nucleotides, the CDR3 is TGCAGTGCCGGACAGGGGGCGAACACTGGAGCTTTCTTT. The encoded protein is CSAGQGANTGAFF.

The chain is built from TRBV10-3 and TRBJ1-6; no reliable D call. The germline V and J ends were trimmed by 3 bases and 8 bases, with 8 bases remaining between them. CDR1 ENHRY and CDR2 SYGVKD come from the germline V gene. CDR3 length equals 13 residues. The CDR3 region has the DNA TGTGCCATCAGTGACGGTGCGTATTCACCCCTCCACTTT. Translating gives CAISDGAYSPLHF.

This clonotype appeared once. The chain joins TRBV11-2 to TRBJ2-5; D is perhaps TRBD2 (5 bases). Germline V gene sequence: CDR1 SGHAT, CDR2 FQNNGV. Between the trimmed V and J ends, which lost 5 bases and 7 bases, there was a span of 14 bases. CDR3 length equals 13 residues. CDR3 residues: CASSPDTRRTQYF. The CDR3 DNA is TGTGCCAGCAGCCCCGACACTAGGAGGACCCAGTACTTC.

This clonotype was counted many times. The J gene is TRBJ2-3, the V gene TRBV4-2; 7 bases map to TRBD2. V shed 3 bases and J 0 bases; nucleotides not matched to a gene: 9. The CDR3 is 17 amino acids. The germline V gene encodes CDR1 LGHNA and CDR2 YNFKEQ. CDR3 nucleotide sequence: TGTGCCAGCAGCCACCTCGGCGGGGGTTCTAGCACAGATACGCAGTATTTT. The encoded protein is CASSHLGGGSSTDTQYF.

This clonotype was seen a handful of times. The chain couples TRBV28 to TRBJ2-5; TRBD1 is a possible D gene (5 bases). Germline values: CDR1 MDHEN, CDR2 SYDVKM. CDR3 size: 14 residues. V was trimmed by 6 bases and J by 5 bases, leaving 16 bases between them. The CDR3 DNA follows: TGTGCCAGCAGCCCGCAGGGCTCGGTGGAGACCCAGTACTTC. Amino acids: CASSPQGSVETQYF.

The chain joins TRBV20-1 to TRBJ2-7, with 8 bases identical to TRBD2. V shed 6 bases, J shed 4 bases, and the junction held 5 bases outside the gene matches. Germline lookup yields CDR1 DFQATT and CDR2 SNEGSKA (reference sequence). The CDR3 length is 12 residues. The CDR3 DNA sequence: TGCAGTGCGCGGGGGGCGGAGTACGAGCAGTACTTC. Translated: CSARGAEYEQYF.